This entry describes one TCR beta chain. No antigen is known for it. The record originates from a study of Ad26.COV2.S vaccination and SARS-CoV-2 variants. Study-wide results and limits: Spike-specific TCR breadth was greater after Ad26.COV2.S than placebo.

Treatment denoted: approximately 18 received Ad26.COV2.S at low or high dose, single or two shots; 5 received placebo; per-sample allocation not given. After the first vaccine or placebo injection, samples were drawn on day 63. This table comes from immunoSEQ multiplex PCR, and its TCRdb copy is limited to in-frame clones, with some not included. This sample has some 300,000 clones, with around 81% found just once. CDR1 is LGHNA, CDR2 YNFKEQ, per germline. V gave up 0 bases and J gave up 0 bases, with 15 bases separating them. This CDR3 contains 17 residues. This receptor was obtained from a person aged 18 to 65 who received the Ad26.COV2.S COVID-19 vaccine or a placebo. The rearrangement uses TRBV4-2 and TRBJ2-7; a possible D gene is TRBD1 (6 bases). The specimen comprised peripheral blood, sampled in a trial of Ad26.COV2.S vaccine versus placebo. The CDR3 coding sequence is TGTGCCAGCAGCCAAGATCGACGCAGGGGTATCTCCTACGAGCAGTACTTC. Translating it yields CASSQDRRRGISYEQYF.